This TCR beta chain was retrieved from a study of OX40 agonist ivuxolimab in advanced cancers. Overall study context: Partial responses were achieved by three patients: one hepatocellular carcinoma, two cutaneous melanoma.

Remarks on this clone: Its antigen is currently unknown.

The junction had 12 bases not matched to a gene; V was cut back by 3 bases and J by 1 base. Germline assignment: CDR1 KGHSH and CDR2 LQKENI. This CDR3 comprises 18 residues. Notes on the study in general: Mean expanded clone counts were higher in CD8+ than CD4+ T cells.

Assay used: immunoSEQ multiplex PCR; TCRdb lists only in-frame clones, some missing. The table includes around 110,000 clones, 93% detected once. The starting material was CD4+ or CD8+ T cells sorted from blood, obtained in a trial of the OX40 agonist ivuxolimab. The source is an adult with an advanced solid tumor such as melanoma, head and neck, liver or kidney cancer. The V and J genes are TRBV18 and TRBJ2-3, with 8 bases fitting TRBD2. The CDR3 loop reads CASSPPGGAGVGTDTQYF. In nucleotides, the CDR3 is TGTGCCAGCTCACCTCCCGGGGGAGCGGGAGTGGGCACAGATACGCAGTATTTT.